These 8 T cell receptor beta chains came from one sample sequenced in a study of vaccination and CD4 T cells after COVID-19. Noted treatment: roughly 10-day PBMC culture with coronavirus spike peptide pools or control peptides (ViraFEST assay). These receptors lack a known antigen. Cultured CD4+ T cell DNA was sequenced using the Oncomine TCR Beta short-read assay. MiXCR, applied by TCRdb to the PCR reads, yields one record per CDR3 protein. The sample shows 13,000 or so distinct CDR3 sequences, roughly 41% of them seen only once. The sequencing input was CD4+ T cells from blood, cultured in vitro. The receptors were sampled from a human donor who had recovered from COVID-19.

The sample holds a few counts of this clonotype. The rearrangement joins TRBV20-1 to TRBJ2-7; the match to TRBD2 covers 8 bases. The CDR3 sequence is 13 residues long. Germline-derived CDR1 and CDR2 are DFQATT and SNEGSKA (reference sequence). J lost 2 bases, V lost 4 bases, and 4 bases had no gene match. CDR3 DNA sequence: TGCAGTGCTACGGGAGGGCGTACCTACGAGCAGTACTTC. Its translation: CSATGGRTYEQYF.

A few counts support this clonotype. The chain has TRBV24-1 and TRBJ1-1; TRBD1 agrees at 7 bases. V lost 4 bases, J lost 2 bases, and 3 bases stayed unmatched. The CDR3 consists of 14 residues. Per the germline V gene, CDR1 is KGHDR and CDR2 is SFDVKD. The CDR3 protein is CATSEGGSNTEAFF. The CDR3 nucleotides are TGTGCCACCAGTGAAGGGGGCAGTAACACTGAAGCTTTCTTT.

The chain joins TRBV7-2 to TRBJ1-1; 7 nucleotides match TRBD1. Unmatched junction bases numbered 12, after V lost 4 bases and J lost 7 bases. Germline assignment: CDR1 SGHTA and CDR2 FQGNSA. The CDR3 is made up of 15 amino acids. CDR3 in DNA: TGTGCCAGCAGCTCCTGGGGAGGGGGCGATGGTGAAGCTTTCTTT. Translation: CASSSWGGGDGEAFF.

This clonotype is labeled medium-sized (0.01 to 0.1%). The chain couples TRBV27 to TRBJ1-2; 8 positions match TRBD1. CDR1 and CDR2 from the germline V gene are MNHEY and SMNVEV (reference sequence). CDR3 length: 13 residues. V was clipped by 3 bases and J by 7 bases; unmatched bases: 4. The chain's CDR3 is CASSFQGQGGYTF. The CDR3 nucleotides read TGTGCCAGCAGTTTCCAAGGACAGGGTGGCTACACCTTC.

This rearrangement joins TRBV5-1 to TRBJ2-5; D gene ambiguous. CDR1 is SGHRS, CDR2 YFSETQ, per germline. The length of the CDR3 is 14 residues. Trimming removed 2 bases at V and 5 bases at J, with 13 bases between. CDR3 sequence: CASSFGLEGETQYF. The DNA of the CDR3 is TGCGCCAGCAGCTTTGGTTTAGAAGGCGAGACCCAGTACTTC.

The rearrangement uses TRBV6-5 and TRBJ2-7, with 8 nucleotides matching TRBD1. The CDR3 spans 16 residues. With 4 bases clipped from V and 1 base from J, the junction kept 9 bases outside the gene matches. The germline V gene has CDR1 MNHEY and CDR2 SVGAGI. The CDR3 DNA sequence: TGTGCCAGCAGTTCCCAGGGGGCCTCTAGTTCCTACGAGCAGTACTTC. Its protein is CASSSQGASSSYEQYF.

This clonotype was counted between two and nine times. The chain employs TRBV20-1 and TRBJ1-2, with D possibly matching TRBD1 (5 bases). CDR1 and CDR2 (germline): DFQATT, SNEGSKA (reference sequence). This CDR3 contains 13 residues. Deletions cut 5 bases from V and 2 bases from J, with 12 bases between. The CDR3 is CSARRQTNYGYTF. The CDR3 DNA follows: TGCAGTGCTCGCCGACAGACCAACTATGGCTACACCTTC.

This chain links TRBV19 with TRBJ1-5, with 8 bases aligning to TRBD1. This CDR3 has 15 amino acids. Germline V CDR1 and CDR2: LNHDA, SQIVND (reference sequence). V lost 6 bases to trimming and J lost 0 bases; unmatched junction nucleotides: 4. Here the CDR3 reads CASRRTGTSNQPQHF. In nucleotides, the CDR3 is TGTGCCAGTAGGAGGACAGGGACTAGCAATCAGCCCCAGCATTTT.